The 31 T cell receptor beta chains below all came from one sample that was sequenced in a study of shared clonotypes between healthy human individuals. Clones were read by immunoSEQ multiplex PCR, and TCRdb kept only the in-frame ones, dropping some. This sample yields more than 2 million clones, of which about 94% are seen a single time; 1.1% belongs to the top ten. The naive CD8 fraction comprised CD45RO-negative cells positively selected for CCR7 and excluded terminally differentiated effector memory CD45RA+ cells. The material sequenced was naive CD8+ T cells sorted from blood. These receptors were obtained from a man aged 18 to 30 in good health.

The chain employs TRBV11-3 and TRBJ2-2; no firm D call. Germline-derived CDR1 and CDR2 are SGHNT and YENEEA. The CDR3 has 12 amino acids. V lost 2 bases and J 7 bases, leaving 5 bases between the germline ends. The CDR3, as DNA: TGTGCCAGCAGCTTATTTCGCGGGGAGCTGTTTTTT. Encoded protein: CASSLFRGELFF.

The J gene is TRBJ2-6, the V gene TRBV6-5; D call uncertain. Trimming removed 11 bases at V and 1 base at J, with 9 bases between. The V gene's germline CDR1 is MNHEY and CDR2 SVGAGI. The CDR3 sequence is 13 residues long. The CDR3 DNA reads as TGTGCCGCCTCTTTGTCTGGGGCCAACGTCCTGACTTTC. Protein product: CAASLSGANVLTF.

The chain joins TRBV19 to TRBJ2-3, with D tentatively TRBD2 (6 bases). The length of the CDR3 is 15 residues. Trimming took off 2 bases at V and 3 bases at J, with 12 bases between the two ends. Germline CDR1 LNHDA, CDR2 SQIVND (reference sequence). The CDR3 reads CASSITSSATDTQYF. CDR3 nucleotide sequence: TGTGCCAGTAGTATAACGTCTAGCGCAACAGATACGCAGTATTTT.

Written as DNA, the CDR3 is TGCGCCAGCAGCTCCGGACTAGCGGGAGTTATGGAGACCCAGTACTTC. Protein sequence: CASSSGLAGVMETQYF. This rearrangement joins TRBV5-1 to TRBJ2-5, with TRBD2 matching 13 bases. Germline V CDR1 and CDR2: SGHRS, YFSETQ. V lost 3 bases and J lost 5; bases outside the gene matches: 7. The CDR3 spans 16 residues. The complete variable domain, with remaining parts taken from reference TRBV5-1 and TRBJ2-5, reads KAGVTQTPRYLIKTRGQQVTLSCSPISGHRSVSWYQQTPGQGLQFLFEYFSETQRNKGNFPGRFSGRQFSNSRSEMNVSTLELGDSALYLCASSSGLAGVMETQYFGPGTRLLVL.

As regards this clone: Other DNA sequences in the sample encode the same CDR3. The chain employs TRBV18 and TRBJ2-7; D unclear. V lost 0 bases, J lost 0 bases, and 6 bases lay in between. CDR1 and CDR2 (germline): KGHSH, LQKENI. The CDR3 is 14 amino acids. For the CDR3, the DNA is TGTGCCAGCTCACCACCAGCAGACTCCTACGAGCAGTACTTC. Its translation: CASSPPADSYEQYF.

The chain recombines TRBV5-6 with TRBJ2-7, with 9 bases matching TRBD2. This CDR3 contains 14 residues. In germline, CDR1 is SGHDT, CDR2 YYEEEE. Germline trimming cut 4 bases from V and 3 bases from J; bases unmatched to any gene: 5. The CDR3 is CASSTSGYIYEQYF. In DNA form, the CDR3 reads TGTGCCAGCAGCACTAGCGGGTACATCTACGAGCAGTACTTC.

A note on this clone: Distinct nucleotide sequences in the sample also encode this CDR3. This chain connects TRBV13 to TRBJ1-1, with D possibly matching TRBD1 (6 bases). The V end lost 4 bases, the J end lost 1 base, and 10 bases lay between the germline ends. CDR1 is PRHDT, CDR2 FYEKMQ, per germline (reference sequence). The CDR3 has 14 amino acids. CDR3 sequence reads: CASSSEQGNTEAFF. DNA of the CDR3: TGTGCCAGCAGCTCAGAACAGGGGAACACTGAAGCTTTCTTT.

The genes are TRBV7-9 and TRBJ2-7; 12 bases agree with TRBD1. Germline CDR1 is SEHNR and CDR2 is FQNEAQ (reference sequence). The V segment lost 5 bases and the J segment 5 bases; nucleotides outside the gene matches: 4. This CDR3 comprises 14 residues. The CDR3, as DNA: TGTGCCAGCAGCGGCGGGACAGGGGGCCACGAGCAGTACTTC. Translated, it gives CASSGGTGGHEQYF.

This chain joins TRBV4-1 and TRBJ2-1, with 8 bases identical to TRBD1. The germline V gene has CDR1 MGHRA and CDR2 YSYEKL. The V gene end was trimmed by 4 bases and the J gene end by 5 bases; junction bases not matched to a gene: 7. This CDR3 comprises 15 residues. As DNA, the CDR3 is TGCGCCAGCAGCCTCCGGGACAGGACTAACAATGAGCAGTTCTTC. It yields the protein CASSLRDRTNNEQFF.

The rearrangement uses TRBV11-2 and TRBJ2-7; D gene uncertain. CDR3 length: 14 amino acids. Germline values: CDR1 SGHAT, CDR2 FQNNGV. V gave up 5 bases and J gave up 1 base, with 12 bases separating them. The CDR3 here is CASSPVRFSYEQYF. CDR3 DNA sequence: TGTGCCAGCAGCCCCGTTCGATTTTCCTACGAGCAGTACTTC.

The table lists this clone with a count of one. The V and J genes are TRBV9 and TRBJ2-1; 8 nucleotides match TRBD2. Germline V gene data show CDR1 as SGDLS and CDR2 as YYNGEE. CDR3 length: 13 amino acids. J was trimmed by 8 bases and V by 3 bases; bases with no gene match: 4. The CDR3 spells CASSGLASDEQFF. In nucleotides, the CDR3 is TGTGCCAGCAGCGGACTAGCGTCGGATGAGCAGTTCTTC.

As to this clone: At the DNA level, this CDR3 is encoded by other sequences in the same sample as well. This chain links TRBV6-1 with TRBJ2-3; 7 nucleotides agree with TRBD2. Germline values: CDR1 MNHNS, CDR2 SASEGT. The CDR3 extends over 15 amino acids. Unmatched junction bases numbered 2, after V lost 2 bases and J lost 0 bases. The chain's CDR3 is CASSERGVSTDTQYF. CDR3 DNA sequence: TGTGCCAGCAGTGAACGGGGGGTAAGCACAGATACGCAGTATTTT.

Here the CDR3 reads CASSIVGTVYNEQFF. The CDR3 coding sequence is TGTGCCAGTAGTATAGTGGGGACAGTCTACAATGAGCAGTTCTTC. This chain connects TRBV19 to TRBJ2-1, with 7 bases lining up with TRBD1. CDR1 LNHDA and CDR2 SQIVND come from the germline V gene (reference sequence). The CDR3 covers 15 residues. The ends lost 1 base at V and 3 bases at J; junction bases unmatched: 3.

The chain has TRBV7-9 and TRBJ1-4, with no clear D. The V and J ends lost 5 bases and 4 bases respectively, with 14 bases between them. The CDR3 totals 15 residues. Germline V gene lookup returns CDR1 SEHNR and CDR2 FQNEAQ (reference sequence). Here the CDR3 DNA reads TGTGCCAGCAGCGCAAGTGGGTCAAGTAATGAAAAACTGTTTTTT. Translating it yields CASSASGSSNEKLFF.

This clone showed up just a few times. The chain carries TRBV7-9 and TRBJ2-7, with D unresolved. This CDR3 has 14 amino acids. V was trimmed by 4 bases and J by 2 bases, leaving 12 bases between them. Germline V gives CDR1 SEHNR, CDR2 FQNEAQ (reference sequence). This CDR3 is CASSSSFNAYEQYF. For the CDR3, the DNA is TGTGCCAGCAGCTCCTCTTTCAATGCCTACGAGCAGTACTTC. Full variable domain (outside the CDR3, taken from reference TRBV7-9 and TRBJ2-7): DTGVSQNPRHKITKRGQNVTFRCDPISEHNRLYWYRQTLGQGPEFLTYFQNEAQLEKSRLLSDRFSAERPKGSFSTLEIQRTEQGDSAMYLCASSSSFNAYEQYFGPGTRLTVT.

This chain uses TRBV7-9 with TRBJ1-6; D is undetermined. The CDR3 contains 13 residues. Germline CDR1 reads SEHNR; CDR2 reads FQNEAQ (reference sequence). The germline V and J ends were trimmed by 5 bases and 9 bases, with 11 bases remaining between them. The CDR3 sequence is CASSPRGFSPLHF. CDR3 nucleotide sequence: TGTGCCAGCAGCCCACGCGGGTTTTCACCCCTCCACTTT. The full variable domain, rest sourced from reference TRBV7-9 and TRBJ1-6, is DTGVSQNPRHKITKRGQNVTFRCDPISEHNRLYWYRQTLGQGPEFLTYFQNEAQLEKSRLLSDRFSAERPKGSFSTLEIQRTEQGDSAMYLCASSPRGFSPLHFGNGTRLTVT.

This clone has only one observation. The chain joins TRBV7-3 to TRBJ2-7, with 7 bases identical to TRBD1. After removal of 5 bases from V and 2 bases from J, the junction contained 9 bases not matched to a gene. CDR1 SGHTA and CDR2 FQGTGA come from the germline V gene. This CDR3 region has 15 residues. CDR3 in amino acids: CASSVQGNGAYEQYF. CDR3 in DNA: TGTGCCAGCAGCGTACAGGGGAATGGAGCCTACGAGCAGTACTTC.

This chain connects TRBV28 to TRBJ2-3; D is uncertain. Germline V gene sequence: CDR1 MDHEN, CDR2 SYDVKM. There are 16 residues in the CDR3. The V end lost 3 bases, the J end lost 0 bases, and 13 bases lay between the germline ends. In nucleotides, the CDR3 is TGTGCCAGCAGTTTCCCCGAAGGCCACAGCACAGATACGCAGTATTTT. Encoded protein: CASSFPEGHSTDTQYF. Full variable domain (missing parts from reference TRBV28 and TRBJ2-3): DVKVTQSSRYLVKRTGEKVFLECVQDMDHENMFWYRQDPGLGLRLIYFSYDVKMKEKGDIPEGYSVSREKKERFSLILESASTNQTSMYLCASSFPEGHSTDTQYFGPGTRLTVL.

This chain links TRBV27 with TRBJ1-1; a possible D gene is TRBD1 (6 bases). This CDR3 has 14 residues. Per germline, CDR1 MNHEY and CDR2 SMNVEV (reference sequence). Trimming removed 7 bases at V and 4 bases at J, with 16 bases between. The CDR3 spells CASTSIGGPTEAFF. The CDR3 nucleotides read TGTGCCAGCACTTCCATAGGGGGGCCCACTGAAGCTTTCTTT.

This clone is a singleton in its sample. The CDR3, as DNA: TGTGCCAGCAGTGACAGGACGAACACCGGGGAGCTGTTTTTT. Residues: CASSDRTNTGELFF. The gene calls are TRBV27 and TRBJ2-2; possibly TRBD1 for D (6 bases). V was shortened by 5 bases and J by 0 bases, with 7 bases between the two germline ends. The CDR3 covers 14 residues. Germline V gives CDR1 MNHEY, CDR2 SMNVEV (reference sequence).

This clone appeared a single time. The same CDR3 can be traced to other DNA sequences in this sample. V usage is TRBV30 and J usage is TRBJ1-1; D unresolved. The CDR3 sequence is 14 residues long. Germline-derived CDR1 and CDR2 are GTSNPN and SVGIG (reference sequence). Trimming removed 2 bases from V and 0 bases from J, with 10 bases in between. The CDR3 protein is CAWSPRAMNTEAFF. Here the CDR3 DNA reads TGTGCCTGGAGTCCTCGGGCCATGAACACTGAAGCTTTCTTT.

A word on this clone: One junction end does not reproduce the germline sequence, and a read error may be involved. The CDR3 DNA is TGCAGTTATCGAAGGACTAGCGACTACGATGAGCAGTTCTTC. Its protein product is CSYRRTSDYDEQFF. The chain employs TRBV29-1 and TRBJ2-1, with 9 bases matching TRBD2. CDR1 is SQVTM, CDR2 ANQGSEA, per germline. CDR3 length: 14 amino acids.

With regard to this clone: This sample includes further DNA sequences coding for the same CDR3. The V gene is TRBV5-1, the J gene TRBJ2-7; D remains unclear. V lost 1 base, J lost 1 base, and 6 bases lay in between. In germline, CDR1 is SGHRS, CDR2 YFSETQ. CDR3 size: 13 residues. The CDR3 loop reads CASSLTVSYEQYF. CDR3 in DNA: TGCGCCAGCAGCTTGACCGTTTCCTACGAGCAGTACTTC. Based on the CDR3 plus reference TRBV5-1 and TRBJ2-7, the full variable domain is KAGVTQTPRYLIKTRGQQVTLSCSPISGHRSVSWYQQTPGQGLQFLFEYFSETQRNKGNFPGRFSGRQFSNSRSEMNVSTLELGDSALYLCASSLTVSYEQYFGPGTRLTVT.

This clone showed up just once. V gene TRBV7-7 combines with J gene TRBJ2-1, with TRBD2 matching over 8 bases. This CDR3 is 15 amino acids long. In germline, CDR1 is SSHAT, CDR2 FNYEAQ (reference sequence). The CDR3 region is CASGPGLGTYNEQFF. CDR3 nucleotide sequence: TGTGCTAGCGGACCGGGACTAGGGACGTACAATGAGCAGTTCTTC.

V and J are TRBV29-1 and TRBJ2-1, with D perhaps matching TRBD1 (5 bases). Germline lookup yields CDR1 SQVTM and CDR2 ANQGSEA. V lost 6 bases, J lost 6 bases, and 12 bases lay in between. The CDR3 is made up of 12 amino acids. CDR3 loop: CSVQGRGNEQFF. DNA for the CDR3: TGCAGCGTCCAGGGTAGGGGCAATGAGCAGTTCTTC.

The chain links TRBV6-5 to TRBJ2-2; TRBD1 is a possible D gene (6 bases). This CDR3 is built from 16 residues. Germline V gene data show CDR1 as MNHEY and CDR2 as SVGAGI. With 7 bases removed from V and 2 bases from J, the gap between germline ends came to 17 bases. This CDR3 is CASNYQGSINTGELFF. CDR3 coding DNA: TGTGCCAGCAATTATCAGGGGAGTATCAACACCGGGGAGCTGTTTTTT.

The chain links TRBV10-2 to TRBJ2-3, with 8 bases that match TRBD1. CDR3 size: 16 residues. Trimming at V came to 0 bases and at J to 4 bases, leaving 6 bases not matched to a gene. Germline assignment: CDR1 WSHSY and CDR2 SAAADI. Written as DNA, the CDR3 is TGCGCCAGCAGTGAGTCTTGGACAGGGACCCCAGATACGCAGTATTTT. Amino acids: CASSESWTGTPDTQYF.

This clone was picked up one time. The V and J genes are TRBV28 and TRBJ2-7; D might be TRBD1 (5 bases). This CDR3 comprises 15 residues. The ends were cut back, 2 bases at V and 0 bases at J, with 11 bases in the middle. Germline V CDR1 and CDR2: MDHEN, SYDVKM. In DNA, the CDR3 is TGTGCCAGCAGTTTAGGGGCCTCGAGCTCCTACGAGCAGTACTTC. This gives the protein CASSLGASSSYEQYF. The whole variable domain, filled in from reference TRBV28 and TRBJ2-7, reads DVKVTQSSRYLVKRTGEKVFLECVQDMDHENMFWYRQDPGLGLRLIYFSYDVKMKEKGDIPEGYSVSREKKERFSLILESASTNQTSMYLCASSLGASSSYEQYFGPGTRLTVT.

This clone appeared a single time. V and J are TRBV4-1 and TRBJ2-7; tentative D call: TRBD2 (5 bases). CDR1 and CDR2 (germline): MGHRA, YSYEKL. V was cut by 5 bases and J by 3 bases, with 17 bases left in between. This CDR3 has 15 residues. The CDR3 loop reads CASSETRSTFYEQYF. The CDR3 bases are TGCGCCAGCAGCGAAACTAGAAGTACCTTCTACGAGCAGTACTTC.

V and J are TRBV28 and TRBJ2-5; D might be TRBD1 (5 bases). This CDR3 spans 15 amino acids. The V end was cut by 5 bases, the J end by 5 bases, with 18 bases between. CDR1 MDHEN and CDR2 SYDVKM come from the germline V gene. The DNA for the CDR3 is TGTGCCAGCAGTGCCCAGGGTGAGAATTGGGAGACCCAGTACTTC. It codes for CASSAQGENWETQYF.

The DNA for the CDR3 is TGTGCCAGCAGCCACAGGGGTTTCACATCCTACGAGCAGTACTTC. This encodes CASSHRGFTSYEQYF. This rearrangement joins TRBV28 to TRBJ2-7, with 7 bases fitting TRBD1. Trimming took 6 bases from V and 1 from J; bases not matched to a gene: 9. The CDR3 extends over 15 amino acids. Germline V gene sequence: CDR1 MDHEN, CDR2 SYDVKM.